This T cell receptor beta chain was captured in a study of spatial heterogeneity in lung cancer. Study overall: Detected sequences consistently included more beta-chain ones than alpha-chain ones. Unique TCR and UMI combinations averaged more than ten appearances each in raw reads.

Study observations and caveats: Circulating ubiquitous expanded tumor TCRs were observed more frequently at resection than at follow-up.

In this sample, this clonotype turned up a few times. Antigen unknown. Via MiXCR, TCRdb re-called the 5' RACE reads, giving one row per CDR3 protein. This table holds about 75,000 distinct CDR3 sequences, 10% to 15% found once. V shed 4 bases and J 1 base; nucleotides not matched to a gene: 19. The CDR3 covers 19 residues. Germline values: CDR1 SEHNR, CDR2 FQNEAQ (reference sequence). Stated time point: sample taken at primary tumor resection. The study sequenced unsorted whole RNA from tumor, nontumor lung or frozen PBMC. The donors comprised about 74 untreated early-stage non-small cell lung cancer patients.

The chain links TRBV7-9 to TRBJ2-7; 7 nucleotides align to TRBD2. This TCR derives from a male donor with early-stage non-small cell lung cancer. Sequencing used PBMCs, obtained at surgery. Here the CDR3 DNA reads TGTGCCAGCAGCTCATCCCGCGCCCTACTAGCGACCATTTCCTACGAGCAGTACTTC. Its protein product is CASSSSRALLATISYEQYF.